These 13 T cell receptor beta chains originate from one sample sequenced in a study of shared clonotypes between healthy human individuals. The naive CD8 population came from CD45RO-negative cells selected for CCR7, without terminally differentiated effector memory CD45RA+ cells. Profiled with immunoSEQ multiplex PCR; TCRdb holds only in-frame clones, not every one. In the table there are about 2,100,000 clones, about 93% of which are singletons. The sequenced sample consisted of naive CD8+ T cells from PBMCs. These receptors came from a man between 18 and 29 years old in good health. Some clones in this sample may be carry-over from other donors' samples.

V gene TRBV7-9 combines with J gene TRBJ2-3; D is possibly TRBD2 (5 bases). Germline CDR1 and CDR2: SEHNR and FQNEAQ (reference sequence). Trimming shortened V by 1 base and J by 4 bases, and 12 bases separated the two germline ends. CDR3 length: 15 amino acids. The CDR3 here is CASSLGVGAADTQYF. In nucleotides, the CDR3 is TGTGCCAGCAGCTTAGGGGTGGGAGCGGCAGATACGCAGTATTTT.

This chain uses TRBV7-9 with TRBJ2-7; 8 bases map to TRBD1. Germline assignment: CDR1 SEHNR and CDR2 FQNEAQ (reference sequence). Unmatched junction bases numbered 12, after V lost 3 bases and J lost 2 bases. The CDR3 is 17 amino acids. The CDR3 DNA follows: TGTGCCAGCAGCTTTATTGAGACAGGGGCTTTCACCTACGAGCAGTACTTC. Encoded protein: CASSFIETGAFTYEQYF.

This clone was observed a handful of times. In the same sample, other DNA sequences code for this CDR3. The chain couples TRBV29-1 to TRBJ1-1; tentatively, D is TRBD1 (6 bases). Trimming cost V 4 bases and J 1 base, with 10 bases left between them. The CDR3 has 13 amino acids. The germline V gene has CDR1 SQVTM and CDR2 ANQGSEA. CDR3 nucleotides: TGCAGCGTTGGGGGACACCGGAACACTGAAGCTTTCTTT. This codes for CSVGGHRNTEAFF.

The chain carries TRBV9 and TRBJ1-2; D unresolved. Germline V gene lookup returns CDR1 SGDLS and CDR2 YYNGEE. The CDR3 is made up of 15 amino acids. V dropped 3 bases and J dropped 3 bases, with 15 bases sitting between them. CDR3 protein: CASSAIEQGDYGYTF. The CDR3 coding sequence is TGTGCCAGCAGCGCGATCGAACAAGGCGACTATGGCTACACCTTC. The variable domain in full, with the rest retrieved from reference TRBV9 and TRBJ1-2, is DSGVTQTPKHLITATGQRVTLRCSPRSGDLSVYWYQQSLDQGLQFLIQYYNGEERAKGNILERFSAQQFPDLHSELNLSSLELGDSALYFCASSAIEQGDYGYTFGSGTRLTVV.

The chain combines TRBV29-1 with TRBJ2-5; D uncertain. V dropped 1 base and J dropped 5 bases, with 8 bases sitting between them. The germline gives CDR1 SQVTM, CDR2 ANQGSEA. The CDR3 totals 12 residues. The CDR3 loop is CSVEVLGETQYF. CDR3 DNA sequence: TGCAGCGTTGAAGTCCTTGGGGAGACCCAGTACTTC. Using reference TRBV29-1 and TRBJ2-5 for the parts outside the CDR3, the full variable domain is SAVISQKPSRDICQRGTSLTIQCQVDSQVTMMFWYRQQPGQSLTLIATANQGSEATYESGFVIDKFPISRPNLTFSTLTVSNMSPEDSSIYLCSVEVLGETQYFGPGTRLLVL.

This clone was detected once. This chain joins TRBV18 and TRBJ2-7; possible D gene TRBD2, 6 bases. The CDR3 consists of 15 residues. Per germline, CDR1 KGHSH and CDR2 LQKENI. V was shortened by 0 bases and J by 1 base, with 10 bases between the two germline ends. The CDR3 DNA follows: TGTGCCAGCTCACCACCGATAGCGGTATCCTACGAGCAGTACTTC. Its protein product is CASSPPIAVSYEQYF.

This chain uses TRBV7-3 with TRBJ2-7; D is perhaps TRBD2 (6 bases). Germline V gives CDR1 SGHTA, CDR2 FQGTGA. The CDR3 totals 13 residues. With 5 bases removed from V and 0 bases from J, the gap between germline ends came to 8 bases. This CDR3 reads CASSDGSSYEQYF. Here the CDR3 DNA reads TGTGCCAGCAGCGACGGGAGCTCCTACGAGCAGTACTTC.

The chain joins TRBV10-3 to TRBJ2-7; D possibly matches TRBD1 or TRBD2 (5 bases each). V was pared by 2 bases and J by 13 bases, with 12 bases between. Germline CDR1 ENHRY, CDR2 SYGVKD. CDR3 length equals 11 residues. Written as DNA, the CDR3 is TGTGCCATCAGTGAGGGGGACGCCCTTTACGTC. Translation: CAISEGDALYV.

The chain has TRBV5-1 and TRBJ2-5; 10 bases agree with TRBD2. Unmatched junction bases numbered 13, after V lost 6 bases and J lost 5 bases. Germline values: CDR1 SGHRS, CDR2 YFSETQ. The CDR3 has 16 residues. CDR3 loop: CASNGRTSGGEETQYF. The CDR3 DNA sequence: TGCGCCAGCAATGGAAGGACTAGCGGAGGGGAGGAGACCCAGTACTTC.

The gene calls are TRBV23-1 and TRBJ2-3, with D possibly TRBD2 on 6 matching bases. TRBV23-1 counts as an open reading frame of uncertain function. The CDR3 sequence is 14 residues long. V lost 6 bases and J 1 base, leaving 11 bases between the germline ends. In nucleotides, the CDR3 is TGCGCCAGCAGGTTGGGGGGAGGCACAGATACGCAGTATTTT. This gives the protein CASRLGGGTDTQYF.

This sequence joins TRBV27 and TRBJ2-7; tentative D call: TRBD1 (5 bases). Per germline, CDR1 MNHEY and CDR2 SMNVEV (reference sequence). V dropped 0 bases and J dropped 4 bases, with 16 bases sitting between them. This CDR3 is 16 amino acids long. CDR3 coding DNA: TGTGCCAGCAGTTTATCCACCAGGGTAATGTTGTACGAGCAGTACTTC. As protein: CASSLSTRVMLYEQYF.

The V call is TRBV7-9, the J call TRBJ2-1; D might be TRBD1 (6 bases). The CDR3 extends over 15 amino acids. Germline values: CDR1 SEHNR, CDR2 FQNEAQ (reference sequence). Trimming removed 5 bases at V and 5 bases at J, with 16 bases between. As DNA, the CDR3 is TGTGCCAGCAGCCACTCGGACAGTTCGAACAATGAGCAGTTCTTC. This gives the protein CASSHSDSSNNEQFF.

The chain carries TRBV27 and TRBJ1-2; D perhaps matches TRBD1 (6 bases). Trimming shortened V by 4 bases and J by 0 bases, and 24 bases separated the two germline ends. The length of the CDR3 is 19 residues. Germline lookup yields CDR1 MNHEY and CDR2 SMNVEV (reference sequence). The DNA of the CDR3 is TGTGCCAGCAGTTCATTCGAGGGCCGAAGGGGGTTCGCTAACTATGGCTACACCTTC. Encoded protein: CASSSFEGRRGFANYGYTF.